Sequencing of this TCR beta chain was carried out in a study of T cells in Graves' hyperthyroidism and ophthalmopathy. Amplification targeted TCR beta CDR3 regions from RNA transcripts. Primed by the HTBI set, a first-round RT-PCR was run on the TCR CDR3. TCRdb redid the calling of the multiplex PCR reads with MiXCR, one entry per CDR3 protein. The sample consists of about 720,000 distinct CDR3 sequences, 18% of them appearing once. Germline CDR1 reads KGHSH; CDR2 reads LQKENI. The length of the CDR3 is 14 residues. Trimming removed 3 bases at V and 3 bases at J, with 11 bases between. Worth noting for this clonotype: What it binds is not known.

The study enrolled patients aged 18 to 65 with newly diagnosed hyperthyroidism of under 2 months' duration. Preceding any ophthalmopathy symptoms, the blood sample dates from first hyperthyroidism diagnosis. Study-wide results and caveats: Model output signaled ophthalmopathy a median around 6.9 months ahead of onset.

The receptor comes from a woman between 50 and 59 years old with Graves' hyperthyroidism that later progressed to Graves' ophthalmopathy. This chain joins TRBV18 and TRBJ1-2; maybe TRBD1 (5 bases). Material: blood. In nucleotides, the CDR3 is TGTGCCAGCTCACCCCAGGACATGTACTATGGCTACACCTTC. Translating it yields CASSPQDMYYGYTF.